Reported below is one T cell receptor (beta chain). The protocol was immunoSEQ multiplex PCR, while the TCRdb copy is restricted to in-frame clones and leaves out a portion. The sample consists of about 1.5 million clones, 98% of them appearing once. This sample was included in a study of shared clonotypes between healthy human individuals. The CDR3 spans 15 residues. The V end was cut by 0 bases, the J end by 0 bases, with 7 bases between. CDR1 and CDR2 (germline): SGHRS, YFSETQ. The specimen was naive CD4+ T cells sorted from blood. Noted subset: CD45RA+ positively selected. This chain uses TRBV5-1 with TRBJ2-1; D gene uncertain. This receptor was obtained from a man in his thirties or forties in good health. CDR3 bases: TGCGCCAGCAGCTTGGAACCGGGCTCCTACAATGAGCAGTTCTTC. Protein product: CASSLEPGSYNEQFF.